Listed here are 10 T cell receptor beta chains from one sample, sequenced in a study of blood T cell repertoires in COVID-19. Sequencing was performed with immunoSEQ multiplex PCR; in TCRdb, only in-frame clones are kept and a portion is missing. This sample has about 250,000 clones, with about 89% found just once. Sequencing was carried out using peripheral blood. The receptors shown here come from a man aged 25 to 40 with acute or convalescent COVID-19.

The chain couples TRBV29-1 to TRBJ2-4; D possibly corresponds to TRBD1 (5 bases). This CDR3 spans 13 amino acids. CDR1 is SQVTM, CDR2 ANQGSEA, per germline. V gave up 4 bases and J gave up 6 bases, with 13 bases separating them. CDR3 loop: CSVVGAGPNIQYF. In DNA form, the CDR3 reads TGCAGCGTTGTTGGGGCAGGACCAAACATTCAGTACTTC. Together with reference TRBV29-1 and TRBJ2-4, the CDR3 gives the full variable domain: SAVISQKPSRDICQRGTSLTIQCQVDSQVTMMFWYRQQPGQSLTLIATANQGSEATYESGFVIDKFPISRPNLTFSTLTVSNMSPEDSSIYLCSVVGAGPNIQYFGAGTRLSVL.

The chain employs TRBV4-1 and TRBJ1-5; D gene unclear. The germline gives CDR1 MGHRA, CDR2 YSYEKL. Trimming cost V 4 bases and J 4 bases, with 11 bases left between them. The CDR3 contains 14 residues. In DNA form, the CDR3 reads TGCGCCAGCAGCCGAACAGCACTTAATCAGCCCCAGCATTTT. Its translation: CASSRTALNQPQHF.

The V and J genes are TRBV6-6 and TRBJ1-5; 10 nucleotides align to TRBD1. Per germline, CDR1 MNHNY and CDR2 SVGAGI (reference sequence). V lost 10 bases to trimming and J lost 6 bases; unmatched junction nucleotides: 6. This CDR3 has 13 residues. The CDR3 sequence is CATQDRGFQPQHF. The CDR3 coding sequence is TGTGCCACCCAGGACAGGGGGTTTCAGCCCCAGCATTTT.

This chain links TRBV13 with TRBJ2-2, with 11 bases fitting TRBD2. The CDR3 has 16 amino acids. CDR1 PRHDT and CDR2 FYEKMQ come from the germline V gene (reference sequence). V trimming: 5 bases; J trimming: 1 base; junction bases outside the gene matches: 3. CDR3 amino acids: CASSPGLAGNTGELFF. CDR3 DNA sequence: TGTGCCAGCAGCCCCGGACTAGCGGGGAACACCGGGGAGCTGTTTTTT.

The V call is TRBV6-5, the J call TRBJ2-2; D might be TRBD2 (6 bases). Germline assignment: CDR1 MNHEY and CDR2 SVGAGI. Trimming stripped 1 base from V and 1 base from J, with 7 bases between. This CDR3 is built from 15 residues. CDR3 region: CASSYFGGNTGELFF. The CDR3, as DNA: TGTGCCAGCAGTTACTTCGGGGGGAACACCGGGGAGCTGTTTTTT.

This clone was counted a single time. The gene calls are TRBV11-2 and TRBJ2-5, with TRBD2 matching 10 bases. The CDR3 contains 18 residues. Germline values: CDR1 SGHAT, CDR2 FQNNGV. V lost 0 bases, J lost 4 bases, and 11 bases stayed unmatched. In DNA, the CDR3 is TGTGCCAGCAGCTTAGACGTAACAGCGGGGGGGCTTCGAGAGACCCAGTACTTC. Residues: CASSLDVTAGGLRETQYF.

This clone was observed once. The chain carries TRBV29-1 and TRBJ2-1, with TRBD1 matching over 8 bases. The CDR3 spans 14 residues. CDR1 is SQVTM and CDR2 is ANQGSEA in the germline V gene. Trimming took 8 bases from V and 1 from J; bases not matched to a gene: 7. The CDR3 spells CSSTTGVSYNEQFF. In nucleotides, the CDR3 is TGCAGCTCGACGACAGGGGTGTCCTACAATGAGCAGTTCTTC.

V usage is TRBV28 and J usage is TRBJ1-2, with a possible D match to TRBD1 (5 bases). The germline V gene encodes CDR1 MDHEN and CDR2 SYDVKM. Deletions cut 6 bases from V and 8 bases from J, with 16 bases between. The length of the CDR3 is 13 residues. In DNA form, the CDR3 reads TGTGCCAGCAGACCACCGGGACTGGTCGGCTACACCTTC. This gives the protein CASRPPGLVGYTF.

V gene TRBV11-2 combines with J gene TRBJ1-2; the D gene is possibly TRBD1 (5 bases). CDR1 SGHAT and CDR2 FQNNGV come from the germline V gene. Trimming cost V 5 bases and J 6 bases, with 13 bases left between them. CDR3 length: 13 residues. The CDR3 sequence is CASSPREGNGYTF. The CDR3 nucleotides read TGTGCCAGCAGCCCAAGGGAGGGGAATGGCTACACCTTC.

This clone turned up a few times. V and J are TRBV5-8 and TRBJ1-1, with a tentative D call TRBD1 (6 bases). This CDR3 has 11 residues. CDR1 and CDR2 from the germline V gene are SGHTS and YDEGEE. Deletions cut 9 bases from V and 6 bases from J, with 12 bases between. The CDR3 reads CAISGGPEAFF. The CDR3 region has the DNA TGTGCCATCTCGGGGGGCCCTGAAGCTTTCTTT.